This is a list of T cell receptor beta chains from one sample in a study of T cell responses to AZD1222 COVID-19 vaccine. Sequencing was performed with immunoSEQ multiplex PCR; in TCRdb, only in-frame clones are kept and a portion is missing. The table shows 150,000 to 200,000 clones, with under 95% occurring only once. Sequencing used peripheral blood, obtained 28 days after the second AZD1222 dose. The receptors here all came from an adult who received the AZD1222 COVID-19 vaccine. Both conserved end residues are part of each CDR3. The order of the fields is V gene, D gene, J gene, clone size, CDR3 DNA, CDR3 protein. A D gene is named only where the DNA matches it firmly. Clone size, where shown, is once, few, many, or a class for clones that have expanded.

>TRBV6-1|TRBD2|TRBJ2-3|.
TGTGCCAGCAGTGAATCTGCGGGAGGGGGTGGGGATACGCAGTATTTT
CASSESAGGGGDTQYF
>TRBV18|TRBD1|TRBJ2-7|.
TGTGCCAGCTCACCCTCGACAGGGGCTCCTTACGAGCAGTACTTC
CASSPSTGAPYEQYF
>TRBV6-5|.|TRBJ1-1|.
TGTGCCAGCAGTTACGGCCGGGGTGTGAACACTGAAGCTTTCTTT
CASSYGRGVNTEAFF
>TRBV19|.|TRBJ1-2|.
TGTGCCAGTAGTCCAAACGGGGGGGCCTCTAACTATGGCTACACCTTC
CASSPNGGASNYGYTF
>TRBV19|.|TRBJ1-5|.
TGTGCCAGTAGTATATCCCTTGGGAGGGGAAGCAATCAGCCCCAGCATTTT
CASSISLGRGSNQPQHF
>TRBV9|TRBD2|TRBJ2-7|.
TGTGCCAGCAGCCCGAGCGGGAGGGCAGTCTACGAGCAGTACTTC
CASSPSGRAVYEQYF
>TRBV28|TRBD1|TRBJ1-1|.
TGTGCCAGCAGTTCCACAGGGGGTCGGACTGAAGCTTTCTTT
CASSSTGGRTEAFF
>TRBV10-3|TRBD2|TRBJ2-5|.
TGTGCCATCAGTGGCGGGGGGCGGGAGGGCCCAGAGACCCAGTACTTC
CAISGGGREGPETQYF
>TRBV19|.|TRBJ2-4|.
TGTGCCAGTAGCCCCAGGCCGGGGCGAGACATTCAGTACTTC
CASSPRPGRDIQYF
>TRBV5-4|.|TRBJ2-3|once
TGTGCCAGCAGCTTCGGGAGTAGCACAGATACGCAGTATTTT
CASSFGSSTDTQYF
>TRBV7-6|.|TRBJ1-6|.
TGTGCCAGCAGCTTAGGGGCAGGGCTGGGGCCTAATTCACCCCTCCACTTT
CASSLGAGLGPNSPLHF
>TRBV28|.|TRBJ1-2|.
TGTGCCAGCAGTTCCTCAGGGGAGCGTAACTATGGCTACACCTTC
CASSSSGERNYGYTF
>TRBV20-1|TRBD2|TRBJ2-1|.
TGCAGTGCTAGTGTTAGGACTAGCGGGAGCACGAATGAGCAGTTCTTC
CSASVRTSGSTNEQFF
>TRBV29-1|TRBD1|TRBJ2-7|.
TGCAGCGTTACCGGGACAGCCTACGAGCAGTACTTC
CSVTGTAYEQYF
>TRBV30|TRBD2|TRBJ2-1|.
TGTGCCTGGACTAGCGGGTCCTACAATGAGCAGTTCTTC
CAWTSGSYNEQFF
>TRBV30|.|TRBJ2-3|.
TGTGCGTTGACTGAGGGGGATACGCAGTATTTT
CALTEGDTQYF
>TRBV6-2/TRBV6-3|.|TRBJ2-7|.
TGTGCCAGCAGTTACAATGAACAACAGGGCGTCGAGCAGTACTTC
CASSYNEQQGVEQYF
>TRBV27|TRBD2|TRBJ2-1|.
TGTGCCAGCAGTTATAGCGGGGAGAGCTCCTACAATGAGCAGTTCTTC
CASSYSGESSYNEQFF
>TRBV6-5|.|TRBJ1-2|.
TGTGCCAGCAGAATCGGGGTGAGCCACTACTATGGCTACACCTTC
CASRIGVSHYYGYTF
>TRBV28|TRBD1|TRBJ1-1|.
TGTGCCAGCACATCCCAAGGCGGGACAGGGAGGAACACTGAAGCTTTCTTT
CASTSQGGTGRNTEAFF
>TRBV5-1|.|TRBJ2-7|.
TGCGCCAGCAGCCCCTACCCGGACGTGGGGGAGCAGTACTTC
CASSPYPDVGEQYF
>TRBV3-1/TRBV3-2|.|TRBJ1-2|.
TGTGCCAGCAGCCAAGAGATGGGTCTAGAGGGCCCTGCAAACTATGGCTACACCTTC
CASSQEMGLEGPANYGYTF
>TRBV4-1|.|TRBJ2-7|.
TGCGCCAGCAGCCATGGAAGAGCTACAGGCGGCTACGAGCAGTACTTC
CASSHGRATGGYEQYF
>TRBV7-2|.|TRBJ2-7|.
TGTGCCAGCAGCTTAGGGGCAGGGCATACCTACGAGCAGTACTTC
CASSLGAGHTYEQYF
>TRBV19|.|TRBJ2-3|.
TGTGCCAGTAGTTCTCGGGGCCAACTAAGCACAGATACGCAGTATTTT
CASSSRGQLSTDTQYF
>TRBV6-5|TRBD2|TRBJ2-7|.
TGTGCCAGCAGTTACGCCACTAGCGGGTACCCCTACGAGCAGTACTTC
CASSYATSGYPYEQYF
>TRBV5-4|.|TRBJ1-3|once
TGTGCCAGCCGACCATGGGGAGGGGGTGACACCATATATTTT
CASRPWGGGDTIYF
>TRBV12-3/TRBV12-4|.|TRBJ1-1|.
TGTGCCAGCAGTTCGCGTGAGAACACTGAAGCTTTCTTT
CASSSRENTEAFF
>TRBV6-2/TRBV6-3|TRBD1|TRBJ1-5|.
TGTGCCAGCAGTTACACCGGACAGGGGGATAATCAGCCCCAGCATTTT
CASSYTGQGDNQPQHF
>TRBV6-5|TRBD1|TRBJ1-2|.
TGTGCCAGCAACCGGGACAGTACATATTTAACTGGCTACACCTTC
CASNRDSTYLTGYTF
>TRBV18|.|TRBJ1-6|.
TGTGCCAGCTCACCGTTGGGTCTGAATAATTCACCCCTCCACTTT
CASSPLGLNNSPLHF
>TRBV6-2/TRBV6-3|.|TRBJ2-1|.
TGTGCCAGCAGTTACCCAGGGACTTTGGAGGATGAGCAGTTCTTC
CASSYPGTLEDEQFF
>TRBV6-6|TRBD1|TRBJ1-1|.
TGTGCCAGCAGCGGACAGGGAAGGAACACTGAAGCTTTCTTT
CASSGQGRNTEAFF
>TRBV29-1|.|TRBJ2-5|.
TGCAGCGTTGTGCCCAATAGCGAGACCCAGTACTTC
CSVVPNSETQYF
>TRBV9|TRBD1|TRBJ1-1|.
TGTGCCAGCAGCTCCCACAGGGGTCACACTGAAGCTTTCTTT
CASSSHRGHTEAFF
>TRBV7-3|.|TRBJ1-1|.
TGTGCCAGCAGCCCAGGACCGAACACTGAAGCTTTCTTT
CASSPGPNTEAFF
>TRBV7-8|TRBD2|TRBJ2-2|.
TGTGCCAGCAGCCTAGGCGTAGCGGGAGCGGTCGGGGAGCTGTTTTTT
CASSLGVAGAVGELFF
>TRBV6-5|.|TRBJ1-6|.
TGTGCCAGCAGTTCGGACAGAGGATATAATTCACCCCTCCACTTT
CASSSDRGYNSPLHF
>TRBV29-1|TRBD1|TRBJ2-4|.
TGCAGCGCCCGAGGGACAGGGGGGGACATTCAGTACTTC
CSARGTGGDIQYF
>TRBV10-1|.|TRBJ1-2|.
TGCGCCAGCAGTGAGTCTCGACGGCTGAACTATGGCTACACCTTC
CASSESRRLNYGYTF
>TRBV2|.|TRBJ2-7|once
TGTGCCAGCAGTGAAGTACCGGACAGCTCCTACGAGCAGTACTTC
CASSEVPDSSYEQYF
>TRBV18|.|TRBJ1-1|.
TGTGCCAGCTCACCGGCAGGGCCGGGCACTGAAGCTTTCTTT
CASSPAGPGTEAFF
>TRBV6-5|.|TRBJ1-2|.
TGTGCCAGCAGTTGGGCCCAGGGTAGTGGCTACACCTTC
CASSWAQGSGYTF
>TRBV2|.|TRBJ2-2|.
TGTGCCAGCAGTGCTAACAGGGGAGGAACCGGGGAGCTGTTTTTT
CASSANRGGTGELFF
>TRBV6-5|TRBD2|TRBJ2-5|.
TGTGCCAGCAGTTCCACACTAGCGGGAGAAGAGACCCAGTACTTC
CASSSTLAGEETQYF
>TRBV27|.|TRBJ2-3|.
TGTGCCAGCAGTTTAGAACCATGGGCAGATACGCAGTATTTT
CASSLEPWADTQYF
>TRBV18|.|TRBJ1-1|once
TGTGCCAGCTCACCACCGAGTGTCCGCACTGAAGCTTTCTTT
CASSPPSVRTEAFF
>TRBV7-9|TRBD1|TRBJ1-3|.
TGTGCCAGCAGCTTAAGGGACAGAACCTCTGGAAACACCATATATTTT
CASSLRDRTSGNTIYF
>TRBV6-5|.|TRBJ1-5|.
TGTGCCAGCAGTCTGAGGGAGAATCAGCCCCAGCATTTT
CASSLRENQPQHF
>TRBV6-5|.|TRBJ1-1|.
TGTGCCAGCAGTTGGGATCGGGAGAAAGCTTTCTTT
CASSWDREKAFF
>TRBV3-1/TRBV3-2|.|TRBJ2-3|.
TGTGCCAGCAGCCGTACCGGAGCGGGTAGCACAGATACGCAGTATTTT
CASSRTGAGSTDTQYF
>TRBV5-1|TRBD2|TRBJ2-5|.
TGCGCCAGCAGCTTCACATATGGACGGGGGGACCAAGAGACCCAGTACTTC
CASSFTYGRGDQETQYF
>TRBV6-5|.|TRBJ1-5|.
TGTGCCAGCAGACCGGGACGGAGAAGCAATCAGCCCCAGCATTTT
CASRPGRRSNQPQHF
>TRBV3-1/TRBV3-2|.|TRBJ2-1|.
TGTGCCAGCAGCCAAGATCGGGCGGGGATCTACAATGAGCAGTTCTTC
CASSQDRAGIYNEQFF
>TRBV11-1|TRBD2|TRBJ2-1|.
TGTGCCAGCAGCTTAGCGCTGAGCGGGAGCTATTCCTACAATGAGCAGTTCTTC
CASSLALSGSYSYNEQFF
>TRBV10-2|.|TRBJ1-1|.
TGCGCCAGCTCAGAGGGTGAAGCTTTCTTT
CASSEGEAFF
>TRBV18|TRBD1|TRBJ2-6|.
TGTGCCAGCTCACTACAGGGGTCCGGGGCCAACGTCCTGACTTTC
CASSLQGSGANVLTF
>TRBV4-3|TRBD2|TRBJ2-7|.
TGCGCCAGCAGCCAAGACCGGACTAGCGGCTACGAGCAGTACTTC
CASSQDRTSGYEQYF